This entry is about one T cell receptor beta chain. The trim removed 2 bases at V and 6 bases at J, leaving 11 bases unmatched. The CDR3 spans 17 residues. Germline V gives CDR1 SGHAT, CDR2 FQNNGV. These data belong to a study of glioma-infiltrating T cells after dendritic cell vaccination. The repertoire was sequenced with immunoSEQ multiplex PCR; TCRdb's copy has only in-frame clones and lacks some. This table holds over 70,000 clones, around 80% found once. The source of this sequence is a human donor with glioblastoma. The sequences come from blood, collected before dendritic cell vaccination. The genes are TRBV11-2 and TRBJ1-2, with TRBD1 matching 11 bases. CDR3 residues: CASSLNVGTGGGNGYTF. CDR3 DNA sequence: TGTGCCAGCAGCTTAAATGTTGGGACAGGGGGTGGAAATGGCTACACCTTC.